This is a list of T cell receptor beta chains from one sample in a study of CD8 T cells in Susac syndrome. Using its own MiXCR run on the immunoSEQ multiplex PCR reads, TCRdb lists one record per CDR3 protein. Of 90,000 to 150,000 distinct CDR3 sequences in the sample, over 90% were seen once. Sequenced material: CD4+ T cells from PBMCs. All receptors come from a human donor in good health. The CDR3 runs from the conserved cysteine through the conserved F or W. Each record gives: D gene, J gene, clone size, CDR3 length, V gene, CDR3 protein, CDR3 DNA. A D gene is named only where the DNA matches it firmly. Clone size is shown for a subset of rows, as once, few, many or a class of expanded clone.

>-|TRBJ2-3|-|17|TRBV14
CASSQGRGTLLTDTQYF
TGTGCCAGCAGCCAGGGGCGGGGGACACTGCTTACAGATACGCAGTATTTT
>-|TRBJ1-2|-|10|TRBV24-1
CATTHNGYTF
TGTGCCACCACCCATAATGGCTACACCTTC
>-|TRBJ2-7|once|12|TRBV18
CASSIGFYEQYF
TGTGCCAGCTCAATAGGGTTCTACGAGCAGTACTTC
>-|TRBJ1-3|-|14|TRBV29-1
CSVHGQHSGNTIYF
TGCAGCGTTCACGGACAGCACTCTGGAAACACCATATATTTT
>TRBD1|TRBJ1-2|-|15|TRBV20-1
CSARDRDRGFYGYTF
TGCAGTGCTAGAGATCGGGACAGGGGGTTCTATGGCTACACCTTC
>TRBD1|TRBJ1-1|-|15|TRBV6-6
CASSRVNRGNTEAFF
TGTGCCAGCAGTAGAGTGAACAGGGGAAACACTGAAGCTTTCTTT
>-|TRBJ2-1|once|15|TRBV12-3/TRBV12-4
CASSLGRLSYNEQFF
TGTGCCAGCAGTTTGGGGCGTCTCTCCTACAATGAGCAGTTCTTC
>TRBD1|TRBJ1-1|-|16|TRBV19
CASSPILRDRGSEAFF
TGTGCCAGTAGTCCAATCCTCAGGGACAGGGGGTCTGAAGCTTTCTTT
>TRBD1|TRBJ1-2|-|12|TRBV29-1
CSAIDREFGYTF
TGCAGCGCCATTGACAGGGAATTTGGCTACACCTTC
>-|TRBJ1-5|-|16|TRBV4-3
CASSQGLRQHNQPQHF
TGCGCCAGCAGCCAAGGTCTCCGACAGCACAATCAGCCCCAGCATTTT
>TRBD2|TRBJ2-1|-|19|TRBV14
CASSQDRSGTSGAYNEQFF
TGTGCCAGCAGCCAAGACAGGTCGGGGACTAGCGGAGCCTACAATGAGCAGTTCTTC
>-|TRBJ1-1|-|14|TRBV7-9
CASSLEVGRPEAFF
TGTGCCAGCAGCTTAGAGGTAGGGCGCCCTGAAGCTTTCTTT
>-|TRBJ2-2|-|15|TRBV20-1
CSASPWGVNTGELFF
TGCAGTGCTAGCCCTTGGGGCGTTAACACCGGGGAGCTGTTTTTT
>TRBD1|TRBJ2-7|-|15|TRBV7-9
CASSSHRDRVYEQYF
TGTGCCAGCAGCTCACACCGGGACAGGGTTTACGAGCAGTACTTC
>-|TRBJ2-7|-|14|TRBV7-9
CASSILQGSYEQYF
TGTGCCAGCAGCATCCTACAGGGCTCCTACGAGCAGTACTTC
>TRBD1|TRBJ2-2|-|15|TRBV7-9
CASTHGTENTGELFF
TGTGCCAGCACACATGGGACAGAGAACACCGGGGAGCTGTTTTTT
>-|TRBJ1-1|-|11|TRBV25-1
CASEGGGAAFF
TGTGCCAGTGAGGGCGGGGGCGCGGCTTTCTTT
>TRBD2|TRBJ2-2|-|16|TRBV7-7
CASSRTSGASTGELFF
TGTGCCAGCAGCCGGACTAGCGGGGCATCAACCGGGGAGCTGTTTTTT
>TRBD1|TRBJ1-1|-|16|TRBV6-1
CASTRGLSPVNTEAFF
TGTGCCAGTACCAGGGGGCTGAGCCCAGTGAACACTGAAGCTTTCTTT
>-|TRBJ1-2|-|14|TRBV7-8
CASSSDGGNYGYTF
TGTGCCAGCAGCTCAGATGGGGGCAACTATGGCTACACCTTC
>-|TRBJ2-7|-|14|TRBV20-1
CSAQVPGGAYEQYF
TGCAGTGCTCAGGTCCCGGGCGGAGCCTACGAGCAGTACTTC
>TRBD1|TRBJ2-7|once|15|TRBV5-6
CASSSRTGPPDEQYF
TGTGCCAGCAGTTCTCGGACAGGACCGCCGGACGAGCAGTACTTC